The 4 T cell receptor beta chains presented below share a single source sample, sequenced in a study of CD8 T cells in Susac syndrome. Random hexamers were used to reverse transcribe roughly 0.45 to 1 ug of RNA. MiXCR, run by TCRdb on the immunoSEQ multiplex PCR reads, gives a single entry per CDR3 protein. The table includes some 130,000 distinct CDR3 sequences, 95% detected once. Sequencing was done on a sample of CD8+ T cells from PBMCs. The receptors come from a human donor with Susac syndrome.

The J gene is TRBJ2-7, the V gene TRBV6-4, with 9 bases lining up with TRBD2. The CDR3 extends over 14 amino acids. V lost 3 bases and J lost 3; bases outside the gene matches: 3. Germline V lookup: CDR1 MRHNA, CDR2 SNTAGT. The CDR3 loop is CASSEIAGDYEQYF. CDR3 bases: TGTGCCAGCAGTGAGATAGCGGGAGACTACGAGCAGTACTTC.

The chain couples TRBV5-4 to TRBJ1-1, with 7 bases that match TRBD1. The CDR3 is made up of 14 amino acids. Looked up from germline, CDR1 is SGHNT and CDR2 is YYREEE (reference sequence). The V gene end was trimmed by 1 base and the J gene end by 6 bases; junction bases not matched to a gene: 6. The CDR3 protein is CASSLWQGGAEAFF. The CDR3 DNA is TGTGCCAGCAGCTTGTGGCAGGGGGGAGCTGAAGCTTTCTTT. Full variable domain (rest looked up from reference TRBV5-4 and TRBJ1-1): ETGVTQSPTHLIKTRGQQVTLRCSSQSGHNTVSWYQQALGQGPQFIFQYYREEENGRGNFPPRFSGLQFPNYSSELNVNALELDDSALYLCASSLWQGGAEAFFGQGTRLTVV.

This chain joins TRBV27 and TRBJ2-1; 10 nucleotides agree with TRBD2. Germline values: CDR1 MNHEY, CDR2 SMNVEV (reference sequence). The trim removed 8 bases at V and 7 bases at J, leaving 11 bases unmatched. The CDR3 loop spans 15 amino acids. DNA of the CDR3: TGTGCCAGCCGCCCTGGGGCTAGCGGGGGTAATGAGCAGTTCTTC. As protein: CASRPGASGGNEQFF.

The rearrangement links TRBV7-8 to TRBJ2-7; the D call may be TRBD1 or TRBD2 (5 bases each). In germline, CDR1 is SGHVS, CDR2 FQNEAQ. The CDR3 has 13 residues. With 5 bases removed from V and 4 bases from J, the gap between germline ends came to 12 bases. CDR3 sequence reads: CASSQGRSYEQYF. The CDR3 DNA follows: TGTGCCAGCAGCCAGGGACGTTCTTACGAGCAGTACTTC. The complete variable domain, with remaining parts taken from reference TRBV7-8 and TRBJ2-7, reads GAGVSQSPRYKVAKRGQDVALRCDPISGHVSLFWYQQALGQGPEFLTYFQNEAQLDKSGLPSDRFFAERPEGSVSTLKIQRTQQEDSAVYLCASSQGRSYEQYFGPGTRLTVT.